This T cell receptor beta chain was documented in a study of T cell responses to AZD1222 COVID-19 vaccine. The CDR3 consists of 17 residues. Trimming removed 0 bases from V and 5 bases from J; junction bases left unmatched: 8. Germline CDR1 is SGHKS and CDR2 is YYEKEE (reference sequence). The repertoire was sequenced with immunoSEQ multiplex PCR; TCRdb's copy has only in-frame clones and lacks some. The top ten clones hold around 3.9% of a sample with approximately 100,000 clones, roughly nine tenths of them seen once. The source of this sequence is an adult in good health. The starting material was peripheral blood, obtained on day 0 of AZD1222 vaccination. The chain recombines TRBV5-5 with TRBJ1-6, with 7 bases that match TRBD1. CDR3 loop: CASSLGGQVVNNSPLHF. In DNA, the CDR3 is TGTGCCAGCAGCTTGGGAGGACAGGTAGTGAATAATTCACCCCTCCACTTT.